These 6 T cell receptor beta chains were sequenced from one sample in a study of blood T cell repertoires in COVID-19. This table comes from immunoSEQ multiplex PCR, and its TCRdb copy is limited to in-frame clones, with some not included. The sample has about 170,000 clones, about 80% seen once; the top ten hold 19%. Sequenced material: PBMCs or T cells enriched from blood (not recorded which). The receptors stem from a woman in her sixties or seventies in a cohort exposed to, infected with or recovered from COVID-19 (not recorded which).

V usage is TRBV7-2 and J usage is TRBJ1-5; no firm D call. The V end was cut by 4 bases, the J end by 6 bases, with 16 bases between. This CDR3 comprises 15 residues. Germline loops: CDR1 SGHTA, CDR2 FQGNSA. CDR3 sequence: CASSSGAVNVQPQHF. Here the CDR3 DNA reads TGTGCCAGCAGCTCTGGCGCGGTGAATGTTCAGCCCCAGCATTTT. Complete variable domain (other parts from reference TRBV7-2 and TRBJ1-5): GAGVSQSPSNKVTEKGKDVELRCDPISGHTALYWYRQSLGQGLEFLIYFQGNSAPDKSGLPSDRFSAERTGGSVSTLTIQRTQQEDSAVYLCASSSGAVNVQPQHFGDGTRLSIL.

The chain has TRBV3-1 (or the pseudogene TRBV3-2) and TRBJ1-5; TRBD1 agrees at 7 bases. The CDR3 is made up of 14 amino acids. Germline CDR1 reads LGHDT; CDR2 reads YNNKEL (reference sequence). The V gene end was trimmed by 6 bases and the J gene end by 7 bases; junction bases not matched to a gene: 9. The CDR3 DNA reads as TGTGCCAGCAGTCTTACAGGGGATGGGCAGCCCCAGCATTTT. Protein sequence: CASSLTGDGQPQHF.

The chain joins TRBV7-9 to TRBJ2-3; 11 bases are a match to TRBD2. Germline CDR1 reads SEHNR; CDR2 reads FQNEAQ (reference sequence). V lost 6 bases, J lost 0 bases, and 11 bases stayed unmatched. CDR3 length: 18 amino acids. DNA for the CDR3: TGTGCCAGCAGTTTGTCCGGGACTAGCGGTACTAGCACAGATACGCAGTATTTT. It translates to CASSLSGTSGTSTDTQYF. The full variable domain, with the rest looked up from reference TRBV7-9 and TRBJ2-3, is DTGVSQNPRHKITKRGQNVTFRCDPISEHNRLYWYRQTLGQGPEFLTYFQNEAQLEKSRLLSDRFSAERPKGSFSTLEIQRTEQGDSAMYLCASSLSGTSGTSTDTQYFGPGTRLTVL.

CDR3 protein: CASRRLGQWTGTKETQYF. CDR3 DNA sequence: TGTGCCAGCAGGCGCCTGGGCCAATGGACAGGGACGAAGGAGACCCAGTACTTC. The chain employs TRBV2 and TRBJ2-5; 8 bases match TRBD1. Per the germline V gene, CDR1 is SNHLY and CDR2 is FYNNEI. V lost 6 bases and J lost 5; bases outside the gene matches: 20. CDR3 length equals 18 residues. Based on the CDR3 plus reference TRBV2 and TRBJ2-5, the full variable domain is EPEVTQTPSHQVTQMGQEVILRCVPISNHLYFYWYRQILGQKVEFLVSFYNNEISEKSEIFDDQFSVERPDGSNFTLKIRSTKLEDSAMYFCASRRLGQWTGTKETQYFGPGTRLLVL.

This chain uses TRBV6-2 or TRBV6-3 with TRBJ2-7; 7 nucleotides line up with TRBD1. Unmatched junction bases numbered 11, after V lost 2 bases and J lost 1 base. Germline V gene sequence: CDR1 MNHEY, CDR2 SVGEGT. The CDR3 is made up of 17 amino acids. The CDR3 region has the DNA TGTGCCAGCAGTTACCCCTCACAGGGGAGTATTTCCTACGAGCAGTACTTC. Encoded protein: CASSYPSQGSISYEQYF.

V usage is TRBV5-1 and J usage is TRBJ2-5; no clear D. V was pared by 1 base and J by 3 bases, with 7 bases between. Germline V gene data show CDR1 as SGHRS and CDR2 as YFSETQ. The CDR3 extends over 13 amino acids. CDR3 in amino acids: CASSLLPEETQYF. In nucleotides, the CDR3 is TGCGCCAGCAGCTTGCTGCCGGAAGAGACCCAGTACTTC.